These 16 T cell receptor beta chains originate from one sample sequenced in a study of blood T cell repertoires in COVID-19. Clones were sequenced by immunoSEQ multiplex PCR, and TCRdb holds only the in-frame ones, with some missing. Of 200,000 to 250,000 clones listed, approximately 86% are singletons. The sequencing sample was made of PBMCs or T cells enriched from blood (not recorded which). These receptors were obtained from a woman aged 40-49 years with acute COVID-19.

This rearrangement joins TRBV5-4 to TRBJ2-1; a possible D gene is TRBD1 (6 bases). The V and J ends lost 4 bases and 3 bases respectively, with 11 bases between them. This CDR3 contains 14 residues. CDR1 is SGHNT, CDR2 YYREEE, per germline (reference sequence). The CDR3 sequence is CASSRGQNYNEQFF. CDR3 DNA sequence: TGTGCCAGCAGCCGCGGACAGAACTACAATGAGCAGTTCTTC.

The chain links TRBV5-1 to TRBJ2-3; 10 bases line up with TRBD2. From germline, CDR1 is SGHRS and CDR2 YFSETQ. The CDR3 consists of 16 residues. V shed 3 bases and J 6 bases; nucleotides not matched to a gene: 10. DNA of the CDR3: TGCGCCAGCAGCTCCCCTAGCGGGAGTGCGGAGGATACGCAGTATTTT. As protein: CASSSPSGSAEDTQYF.

The chain combines TRBV5-5 with TRBJ2-7, with D maybe TRBD1 (5 bases). Germline V gene data show CDR1 as SGHKS and CDR2 as YYEKEE (reference sequence). The V and J ends lost 4 bases and 3 bases respectively, with 14 bases between them. There are 14 residues in the CDR3. This CDR3 is CASSPLGRDYEQYF. The CDR3 nucleotides are TGTGCCAGCAGCCCTCTCGGCAGGGACTACGAGCAGTACTTC. The full variable domain, rest sourced from reference TRBV5-5 and TRBJ2-7, is DAGVTQSPTHLIKTRGQQVTLRCSPISGHKSVSWYQQVLGQGPQFIFQYYEKEERGRGNFPDRFSARQFPNYSSELNVNALLLGDSALYLCASSPLGRDYEQYFGPGTRLTVT.

The CDR3 DNA sequence: TGTGCCAGCTCACCCGGGGGAAACATTCAGTACTTC. It encodes CASSPGGNIQYF. This sequence joins TRBV18 and TRBJ2-4; possibly TRBD2 for D (6 bases). CDR1 and CDR2 (germline): KGHSH, LQKENI. Trimming shortened V by 3 bases and J by 6 bases, and 6 bases separated the two germline ends. This CDR3 is 12 amino acids long. Combining the CDR3 with reference TRBV18 and TRBJ2-4 gives the whole variable domain NAGVMQNPRHLVRRRGQEARLRCSPMKGHSHVYWYRQLPEEGLKFMVYLQKENIIDESGMPKERFSAEFPKEGPSILRIQQVVRGDSAAYFCASSPGGNIQYFGAGTRLSVL.

The chain has TRBV30 and TRBJ2-3; 8 nucleotides align to TRBD2. This CDR3 comprises 15 residues. Germline CDR1 is GTSNPN and CDR2 is SVGIG (reference sequence). After removal of 5 bases from V and 4 bases from J, the junction contained 11 bases not matched to a gene. CDR3 bases: TGTGCCTGGGCGGGAGGACTAGCTGAGTCAGATACGCAGTATTTT. This gives the protein CAWAGGLAESDTQYF.

This clone was found a few times. This rearrangement joins TRBV27 to TRBJ1-6, with D maybe TRBD1 (5 bases). This CDR3 spans 14 amino acids. V was trimmed by 6 bases and J by 6 bases, leaving 12 bases between them. Germline assignment: CDR1 MNHEY and CDR2 SMNVEV (reference sequence). The CDR3 region has the DNA TGTGCCAGCAGAATTCAGGGTTTTAATTCACCCCTCCACTTT. It codes for CASRIQGFNSPLHF.

The V call is TRBV4-3, the J call TRBJ2-7; D may be TRBD2 (6 bases). The V end lost 0 bases, the J end lost 3 bases, and 12 bases lay between the germline ends. The CDR3 extends over 15 amino acids. Germline V gene lookup returns CDR1 LGHNA and CDR2 YSLEER. The CDR3 region is CASSQEVMGGYEQYF. CDR3 coding DNA: TGCGCCAGCAGCCAAGAGGTAATGGGGGGCTACGAGCAGTACTTC.

The V call is TRBV6-1, the J call TRBJ2-7; possibly TRBD1 for D (6 bases). The CDR3 loop spans 15 amino acids. The germline V and J ends were trimmed by 3 bases and 6 bases, with 18 bases remaining between them. In germline, CDR1 is MNHNS, CDR2 SASEGT. The CDR3 sequence is CASSDGTYPIGEQYF. The CDR3 coding sequence is TGTGCCAGCAGTGATGGGACATACCCGATCGGCGAGCAGTACTTC.

The chain uses TRBV7-2 and TRBJ1-5; TRBD1 is a possible D gene (5 bases). The CDR3 is 16 residues long. Germline-derived CDR1 and CDR2 are SGHTA and FQGNSA. With 5 bases removed from V and 7 bases from J, the gap between germline ends came to 21 bases. The DNA for the CDR3 is TGTGCCAGCAGCGCCACCCGGGTTGGGGGAGGGCAGCCCCAGCATTTT. Its protein product is CASSATRVGGGQPQHF.

The chain uses TRBV19 and TRBJ1-5; 10 positions match TRBD1. J gave up 1 base and V 5 bases, and 5 bases lay outside the gene matches. Germline V gene data show CDR1 as LNHDA and CDR2 as SQIVND (reference sequence). CDR3 length: 16 residues. CDR3 loop: CASSLGTGASNQPQHF. In nucleotides, the CDR3 is TGTGCCAGTAGTCTTGGGACAGGGGCGAGCAATCAGCCCCAGCATTTT.

The chain recombines TRBV20-1 with TRBJ2-7; unclear D gene. The germline V gene encodes CDR1 DFQATT and CDR2 SNEGSKA (reference sequence). This CDR3 is built from 11 residues. The V end lost 3 bases, the J end lost 5 bases, and 8 bases lay between the germline ends. This CDR3 reads CSARGPHEQYF. CDR3 DNA sequence: TGCAGTGCTAGGGGCCCCCACGAGCAGTACTTC.

V usage is TRBV7-3 and J usage is TRBJ2-4; maybe TRBD2 (5 bases). The V end was cut by 1 base, the J end by 8 bases, with 12 bases between. CDR1 is SGHTA and CDR2 is FQGTGA in the germline V gene. The CDR3 length is 14 residues. The CDR3 sequence: CASSLIGNSDIQYF. CDR3 DNA: TGTGCCAGCAGCTTAATCGGGAATTCGGACATTCAGTACTTC.

The J gene is TRBJ2-5, the V gene TRBV18; perhaps TRBD1 as D (5 bases). Germline CDR1 KGHSH, CDR2 LQKENI. The ends were cut back, 3 bases at V and 0 bases at J, with 8 bases in the middle. CDR3 length equals 14 residues. The CDR3 DNA reads as TGTGCCAGCTCACCGCGGACAAACCAAGAGACCCAGTACTTC. Its protein is CASSPRTNQETQYF.

The CDR3 here is CASSSRTGVQPQHF. DNA for the CDR3: TGTGCCAGCAGTTCCAGGACAGGGGTACAGCCCCAGCATTTT. The J gene is TRBJ1-5, the V gene TRBV28; 9 nucleotides line up with TRBD1. The CDR3 extends over 14 amino acids. V gave up 4 bases and J gave up 7 bases; unmatched junction bases: 5. Germline loops: CDR1 MDHEN, CDR2 SYDVKM.

This chain links TRBV15 with TRBJ2-2; 14 bases fit TRBD2. Trimming removed 8 bases from V and 4 bases from J; junction bases left unmatched: 15. The V gene's germline CDR1 is LNHNV and CDR2 YYDKDF (reference sequence). This CDR3 region has 19 residues. The CDR3 DNA sequence: TGTGCCACCGGTAATTTACCGGGACTAGCGGGAGTAGGCACCGGGGAGCTGTTTTTT. This codes for CATGNLPGLAGVGTGELFF.

The V and J genes are TRBV6-4 and TRBJ1-6; TRBD1 might be the D (5 bases). Trimming stripped 2 bases from V and 8 bases from J, with 7 bases between. Germline-derived CDR1 and CDR2 are MRHNA and SNTAGT. The CDR3 consists of 13 residues. CDR3 in DNA: TGTGCCAGCAGTGACGGGGGGTATTCACCCCTCCACTTT. Encoded protein: CASSDGGYSPLHF.